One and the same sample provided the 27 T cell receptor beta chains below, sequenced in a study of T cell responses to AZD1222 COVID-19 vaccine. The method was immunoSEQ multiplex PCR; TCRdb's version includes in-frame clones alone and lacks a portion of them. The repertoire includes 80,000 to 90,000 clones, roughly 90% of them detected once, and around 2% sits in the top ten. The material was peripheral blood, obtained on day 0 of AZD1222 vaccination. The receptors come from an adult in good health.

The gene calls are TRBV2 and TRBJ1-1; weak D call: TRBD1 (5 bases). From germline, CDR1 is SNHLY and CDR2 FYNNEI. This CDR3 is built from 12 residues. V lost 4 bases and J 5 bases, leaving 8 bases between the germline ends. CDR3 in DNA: TGTGCCAGCAGTGCAGGGTTTACTGAAGCTTTCTTT. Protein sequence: CASSAGFTEAFF.

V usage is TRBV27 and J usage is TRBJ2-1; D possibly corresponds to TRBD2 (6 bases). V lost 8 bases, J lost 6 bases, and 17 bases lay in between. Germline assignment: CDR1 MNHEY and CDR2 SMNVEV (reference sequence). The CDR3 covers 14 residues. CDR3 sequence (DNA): TGTGCCAGCTCACCCTTCGGAGGGACCAATGAGCAGTTCTTC. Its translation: CASSPFGGTNEQFF.

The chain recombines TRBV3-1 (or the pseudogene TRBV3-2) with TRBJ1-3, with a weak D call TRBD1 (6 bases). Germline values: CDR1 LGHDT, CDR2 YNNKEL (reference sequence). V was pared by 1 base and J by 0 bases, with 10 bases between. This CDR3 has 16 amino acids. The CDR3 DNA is TGTGCCAGCAGCCAAGCGCGACAGGCCTCTGGAAACACCATATATTTT. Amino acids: CASSQARQASGNTIYF.

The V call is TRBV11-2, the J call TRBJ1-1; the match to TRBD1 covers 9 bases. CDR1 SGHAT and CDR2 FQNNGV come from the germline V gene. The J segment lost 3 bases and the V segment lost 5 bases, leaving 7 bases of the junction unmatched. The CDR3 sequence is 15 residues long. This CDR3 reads CASSQTGGGYTEAFF. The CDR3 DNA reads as TGTGCCAGCAGCCAAACAGGGGGCGGTTACACTGAAGCTTTCTTT.

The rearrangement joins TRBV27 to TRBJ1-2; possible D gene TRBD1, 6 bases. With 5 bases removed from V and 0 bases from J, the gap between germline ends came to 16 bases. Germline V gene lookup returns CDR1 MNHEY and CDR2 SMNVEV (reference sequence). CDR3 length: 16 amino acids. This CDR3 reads CASSPRQVDANYGYTF. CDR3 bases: TGTGCCAGCAGTCCGAGACAGGTGGATGCTAACTATGGCTACACCTTC.

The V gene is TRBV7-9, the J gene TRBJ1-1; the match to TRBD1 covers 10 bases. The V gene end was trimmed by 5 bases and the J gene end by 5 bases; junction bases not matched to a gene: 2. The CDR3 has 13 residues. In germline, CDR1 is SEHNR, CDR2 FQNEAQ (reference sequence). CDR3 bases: TGTGCCAGCAGCGACAGGGGGCCTACTGAAGCTTTCTTT. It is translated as CASSDRGPTEAFF.

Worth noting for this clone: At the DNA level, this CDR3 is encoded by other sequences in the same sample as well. The DNA of the CDR3 is TGTGCCAGCAGTTTGGGGGAGAATCAGCCCCAGCATTTT. Translation: CASSLGENQPQHF. This chain uses TRBV12-3 or TRBV12-4 with TRBJ1-5; a possible D gene is TRBD1 (5 bases). This CDR3 is 13 amino acids long. V lost 3 bases, J lost 4 bases, and 7 bases lay in between.

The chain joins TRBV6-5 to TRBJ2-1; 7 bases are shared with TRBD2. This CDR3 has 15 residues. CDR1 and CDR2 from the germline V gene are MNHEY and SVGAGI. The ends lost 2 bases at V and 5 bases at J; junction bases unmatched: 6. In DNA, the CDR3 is TGTGCCAGCAGTTACCGGGGGGACCCCCACAATGAGCAGTTCTTC. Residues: CASSYRGDPHNEQFF.

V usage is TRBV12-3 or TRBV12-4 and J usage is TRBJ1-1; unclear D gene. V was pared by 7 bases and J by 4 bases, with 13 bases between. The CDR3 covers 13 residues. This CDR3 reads CASMIGIGTEAFF. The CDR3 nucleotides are TGTGCCAGCATGATAGGGATCGGCACTGAAGCTTTCTTT.

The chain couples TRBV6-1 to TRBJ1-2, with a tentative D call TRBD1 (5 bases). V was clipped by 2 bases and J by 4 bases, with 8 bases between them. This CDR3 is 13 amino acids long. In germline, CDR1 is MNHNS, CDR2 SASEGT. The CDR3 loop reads CASSELGGYGYTF. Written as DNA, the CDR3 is TGTGCCAGCAGTGAATTGGGGGGCTATGGCTACACCTTC.

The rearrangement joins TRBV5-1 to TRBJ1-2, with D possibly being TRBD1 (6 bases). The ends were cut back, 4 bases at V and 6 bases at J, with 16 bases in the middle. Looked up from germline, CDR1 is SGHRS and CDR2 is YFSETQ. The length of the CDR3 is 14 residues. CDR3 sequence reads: CASSNEDSKNGYTF. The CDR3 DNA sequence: TGCGCCAGCAGCAACGAGGACAGTAAGAATGGCTACACCTTC.

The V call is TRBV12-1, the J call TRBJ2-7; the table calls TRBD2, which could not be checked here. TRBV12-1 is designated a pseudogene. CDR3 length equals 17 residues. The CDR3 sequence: CASSSGLAGGEEYEQYF. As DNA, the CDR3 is TGTGCCAGCAGCTCGGGACTAGCGGGGGGCGAAGAGTACGAGCAGTACTTC.

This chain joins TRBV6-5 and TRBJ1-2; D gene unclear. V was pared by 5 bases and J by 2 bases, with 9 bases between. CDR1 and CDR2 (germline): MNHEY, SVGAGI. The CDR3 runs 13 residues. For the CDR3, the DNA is TGTGCCAGCAGTACCCCCGGAAACTATGGCTACACCTTC. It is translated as CASSTPGNYGYTF.

The CDR3 loop reads CASCYRSGEREQYF. The DNA of the CDR3 is TGTGCCAGCTGCTATAGGTCGGGGGAAAGGGAGCAGTACTTC. The chain carries TRBV7-2 and TRBJ2-7; D is possibly TRBD2 (6 bases). The CDR3 spans 14 residues. The V end was cut by 8 bases, the J end by 7 bases, with 21 bases between. CDR1 is SGHTA and CDR2 is FQGNSA in the germline V gene.

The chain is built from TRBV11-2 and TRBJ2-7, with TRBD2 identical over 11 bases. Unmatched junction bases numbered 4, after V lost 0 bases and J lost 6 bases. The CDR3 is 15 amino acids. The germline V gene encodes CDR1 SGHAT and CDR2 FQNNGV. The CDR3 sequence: CASSLDLAGGREQYF. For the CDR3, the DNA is TGTGCCAGCAGCTTAGATCTAGCGGGAGGTCGCGAGCAGTACTTC.

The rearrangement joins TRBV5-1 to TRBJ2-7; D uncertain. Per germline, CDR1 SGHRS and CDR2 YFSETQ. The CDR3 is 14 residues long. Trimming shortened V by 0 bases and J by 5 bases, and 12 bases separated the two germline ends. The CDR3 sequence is CASSLGTVPHEQYF. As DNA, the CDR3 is TGCGCCAGCAGCTTGGGTACAGTACCCCACGAGCAGTACTTC.

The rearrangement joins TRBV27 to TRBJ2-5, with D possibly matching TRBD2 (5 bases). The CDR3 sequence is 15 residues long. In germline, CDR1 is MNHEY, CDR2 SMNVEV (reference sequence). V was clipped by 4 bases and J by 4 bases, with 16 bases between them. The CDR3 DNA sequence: TGTGCCAGCAGTTATTGGCTTGGAGGCCCAGAGACCCAGTACTTC. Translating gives CASSYWLGGPETQYF.

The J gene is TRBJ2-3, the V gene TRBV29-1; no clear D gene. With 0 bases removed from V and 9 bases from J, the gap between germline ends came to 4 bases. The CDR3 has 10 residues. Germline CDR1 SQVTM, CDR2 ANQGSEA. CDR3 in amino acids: CSVEDPTQYF. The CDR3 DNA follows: TGCAGCGTTGAAGACCCGACGCAGTATTTT.

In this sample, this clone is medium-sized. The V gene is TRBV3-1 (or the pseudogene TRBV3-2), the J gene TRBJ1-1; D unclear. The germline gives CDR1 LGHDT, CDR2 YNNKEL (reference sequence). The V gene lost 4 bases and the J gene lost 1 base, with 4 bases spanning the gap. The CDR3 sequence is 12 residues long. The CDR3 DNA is TGTGCCAGCAGCCCAGGGAACACTGAAGCTTTCTTT. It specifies CASSPGNTEAFF.

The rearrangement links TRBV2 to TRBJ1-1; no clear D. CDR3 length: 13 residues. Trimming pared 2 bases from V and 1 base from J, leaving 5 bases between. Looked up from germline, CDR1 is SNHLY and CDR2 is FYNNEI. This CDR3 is CASSEFGNTEAFF. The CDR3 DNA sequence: TGTGCCAGCAGTGAATTTGGGAACACTGAAGCTTTCTTT.

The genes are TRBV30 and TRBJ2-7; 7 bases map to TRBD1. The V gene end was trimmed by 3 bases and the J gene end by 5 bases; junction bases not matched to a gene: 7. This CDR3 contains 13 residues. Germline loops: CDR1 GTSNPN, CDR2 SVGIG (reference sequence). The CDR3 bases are TGTGCCTGGAGAGTCCTACAGGGGAACGAGCAGTACTTC. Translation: CAWRVLQGNEQYF.

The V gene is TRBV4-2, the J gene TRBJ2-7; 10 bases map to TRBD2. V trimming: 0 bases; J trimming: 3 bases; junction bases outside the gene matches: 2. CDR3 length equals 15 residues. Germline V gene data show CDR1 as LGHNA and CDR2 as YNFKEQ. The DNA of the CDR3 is TGTGCCAGCAGCCAAGAGGGGACTAGCGACTACGAGCAGTACTTC. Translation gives CASSQEGTSDYEQYF.

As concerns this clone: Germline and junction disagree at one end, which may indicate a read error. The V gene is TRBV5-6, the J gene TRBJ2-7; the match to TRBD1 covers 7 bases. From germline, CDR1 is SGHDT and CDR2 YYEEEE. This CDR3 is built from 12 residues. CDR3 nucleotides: TGTGCCAGCAGCTTGGCTTCCGGGACAGTCTCCTTC. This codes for CASSLASGTVSF.

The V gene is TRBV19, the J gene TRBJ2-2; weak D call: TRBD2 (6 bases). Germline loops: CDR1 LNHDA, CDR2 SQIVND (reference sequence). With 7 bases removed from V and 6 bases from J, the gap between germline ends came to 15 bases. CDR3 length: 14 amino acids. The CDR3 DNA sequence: TGTGCCAGTACCCCATCGGGAGTGGCCGGGGAGCTGTTTTTT. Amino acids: CASTPSGVAGELFF.

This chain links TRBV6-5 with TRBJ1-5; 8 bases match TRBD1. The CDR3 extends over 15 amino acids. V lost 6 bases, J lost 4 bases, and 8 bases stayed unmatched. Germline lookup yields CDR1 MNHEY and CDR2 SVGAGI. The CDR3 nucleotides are TGTGCCAGCAGGCCTCAGGGGGCGCGGAATCAGCCCCAGCATTTT. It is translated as CASRPQGARNQPQHF.

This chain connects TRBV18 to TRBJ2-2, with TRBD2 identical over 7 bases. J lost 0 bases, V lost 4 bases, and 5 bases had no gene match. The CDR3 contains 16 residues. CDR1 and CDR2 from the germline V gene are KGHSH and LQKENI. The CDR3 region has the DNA TGTGCCAGCTCACTACAGCGGGGCCCGAACACCGGGGAGCTGTTTTTT. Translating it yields CASSLQRGPNTGELFF.

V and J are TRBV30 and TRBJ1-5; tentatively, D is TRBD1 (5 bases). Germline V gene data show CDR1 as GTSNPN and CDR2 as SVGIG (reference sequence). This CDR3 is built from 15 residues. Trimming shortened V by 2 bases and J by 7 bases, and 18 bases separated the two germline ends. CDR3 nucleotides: TGTGCCTGGAGTAGAGGTTTCGGGGACGGGCAGCCCCAGCATTTT. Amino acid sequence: CAWSRGFGDGQPQHF. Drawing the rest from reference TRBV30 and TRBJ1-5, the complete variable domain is SQTIHQWPATLVQPVGSPLSLECTVEGTSNPNLYWYRQAAGRGLQLLFYSVGIGQISSEVPQNLSASRPQDRQFILSSKKLLLSDSGFYLCAWSRGFGDGQPQHFGDGTRLSIL.